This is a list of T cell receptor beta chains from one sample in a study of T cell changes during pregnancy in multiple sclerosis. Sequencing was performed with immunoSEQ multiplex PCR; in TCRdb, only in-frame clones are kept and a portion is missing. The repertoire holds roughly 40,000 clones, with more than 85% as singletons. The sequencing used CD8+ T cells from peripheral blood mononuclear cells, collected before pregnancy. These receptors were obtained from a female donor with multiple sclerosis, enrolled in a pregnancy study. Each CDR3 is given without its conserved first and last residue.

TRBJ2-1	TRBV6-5	ASSIRVADEQF
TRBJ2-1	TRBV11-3	ASSGGHPNEQF
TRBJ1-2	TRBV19	ASSIRGTDYGYT
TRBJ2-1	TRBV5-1	ASSVSYEQF
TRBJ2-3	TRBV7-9	ASSSLRDRSTDTQY
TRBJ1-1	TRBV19	ASSIGTRANTEAF
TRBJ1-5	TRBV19	ASRPTLGSNQPQH
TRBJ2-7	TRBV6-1	ASSEWQGLSSYEQY
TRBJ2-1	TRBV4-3	ASSRATGNNEQF
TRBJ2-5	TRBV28	ASTPPRGTQY
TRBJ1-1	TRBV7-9	ASSLEHLRAF
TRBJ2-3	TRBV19	ASSGAGGMADTQY
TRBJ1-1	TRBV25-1	ASSAYTEAF
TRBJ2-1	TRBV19	ASRPGLAGINEQF
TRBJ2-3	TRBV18	ASSPPSSEDTQY
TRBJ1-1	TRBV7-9	ASSTGQGVSEAF
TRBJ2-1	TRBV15	ATSREGRMAYNEQF
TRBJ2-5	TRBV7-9	ASSPRRGGWEQETQY
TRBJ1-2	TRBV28	ASSREPGVGYGYT
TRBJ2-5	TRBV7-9	ASSSGGVETQY
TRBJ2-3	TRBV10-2	ASSPGSPKDTQY
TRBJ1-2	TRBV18	ASSPSFSGDNYGYT
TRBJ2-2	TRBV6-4	ASSDSATNTGELF
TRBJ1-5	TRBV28	ASSSLRQGALNQPQH
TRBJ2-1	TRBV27	ASSLQGDNEQF
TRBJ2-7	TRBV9	ASSVGQASYEQY
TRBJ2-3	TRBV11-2	ASSSGTAAYTDTQY
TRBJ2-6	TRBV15	ATSRVRGSSAGANVLT
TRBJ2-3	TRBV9	ASTPLGLAGGTDTQY
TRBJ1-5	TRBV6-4	ASGRDRVDQPQH
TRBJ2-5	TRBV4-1	ASSQSTGDSETQY
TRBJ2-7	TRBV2	ASLVLGSPGEQY
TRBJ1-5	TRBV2	ASRAGDSSNQPQH
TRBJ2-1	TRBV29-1	SVFRGEQF
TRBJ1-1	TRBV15	ATKQVTNTEAF
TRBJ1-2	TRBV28	ASSTPREGGHYGYT
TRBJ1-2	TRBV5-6	ASSLGTGGNGYT
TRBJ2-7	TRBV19	ASSGLAGDLY
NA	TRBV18	ASSNTGGAYEQY
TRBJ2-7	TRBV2	ASRDGNSYEQY
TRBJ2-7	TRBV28	ASSSPSWARFYEQY
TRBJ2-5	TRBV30	AWSVLAGGLQETQY
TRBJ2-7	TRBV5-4	ASSPDSGSYEQY
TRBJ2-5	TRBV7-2	ASSLIGYYQETQY
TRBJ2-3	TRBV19	ASSILHTGEDTQY
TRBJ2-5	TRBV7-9	ASSPILSGKETQY
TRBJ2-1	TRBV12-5	ASGLDIGTGPTNEQF
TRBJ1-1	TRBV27	ASRPILGQNTEAF